Listed below are T cell receptor beta chains from one sample, sequenced in a study of blood T cell repertoires in COVID-19. Measured with immunoSEQ multiplex PCR; TCRdb has only the in-frame clones, and not every one. Of 130,000 or so clones in the sample, around 80% were seen once. The sample taken for sequencing was PBMCs or T cells enriched from blood (not recorded which). These receptors were obtained from a man between 35 and 55 years old with acute COVID-19. Each CDR3 is given with its conserved first and last residue. D genes are given only for firm matches. Part of the rows lack a size; the others show once, few, many or a class for expanded clones.

clone size: -
V gene: TRBV3-1/TRBV3-2
J gene: TRBJ1-5
D gene: TRBD1
CDR3 DNA: TGTGCCAGCAGCCACAAGCCAGGGGGGCAGCCCCAGCATTTT
CDR3 protein: CASSHKPGGQPQHF

clone size: -
V gene: TRBV9
J gene: TRBJ1-4
D gene: -
CDR3 DNA: TGTGCCAGCAGCGTATCCGGGGAGGCTAATGAAAAACTGTTTTTT
CDR3 protein: CASSVSGEANEKLFF

clone size: -
V gene: TRBV13
J gene: TRBJ2-3
D gene: -
CDR3 DNA: TGTGCCAGCAGACGTACTAGTAGTTGGACAGATACGCAGTATTTT
CDR3 protein: CASRRTSSWTDTQYF

clone size: few
V gene: TRBV30
J gene: TRBJ1-3
D gene: -
CDR3 DNA: TGTGCCTGGAGTACCGGCCAGAAGAGGTTTGGAAACACCATATATTTT
CDR3 protein: CAWSTGQKRFGNTIYF

clone size: few
V gene: TRBV19
J gene: TRBJ2-7
D gene: TRBD1
CDR3 DNA: TGTGCCAGTAGTAGAGATACAGGGGCCCTCTCCTACGAGCAGTACTTC
CDR3 protein: CASSRDTGALSYEQYF

clone size: once
V gene: TRBV12-3/TRBV12-4
J gene: TRBJ2-7
D gene: -
CDR3 DNA: TGTGCCAGCAGTTTAAAGCGGTCCCACGAGCAGTACTTC
CDR3 protein: CASSLKRSHEQYF

clone size: -
V gene: TRBV6-4
J gene: TRBJ1-6
D gene: -
CDR3 DNA: TGTGCCAGCGGGCTTCACGAGGGTTCACCCCTCCACTTT
CDR3 protein: CASGLHEGSPLHF

clone size: -
V gene: TRBV7-6
J gene: TRBJ2-7
D gene: TRBD2
CDR3 DNA: TGTGCCAGCAGCTTTAGCGGGGGGTGGCAGTACTTC
CDR3 protein: CASSFSGGWQYF

clone size: -
V gene: TRBV5-1
J gene: TRBJ1-2
D gene: -
CDR3 DNA: TGCGCCAGCAGCCAAAATCCCACAGGGAGCATATATGGCTACACCTTC
CDR3 protein: CASSQNPTGSIYGYTF

clone size: once
V gene: TRBV5-1
J gene: TRBJ2-3
D gene: -
CDR3 DNA: TGCGCCAGCAGCCCGCGAGTAGAGGGCTACACAGATACGCAGTATTTT
CDR3 protein: CASSPRVEGYTDTQYF

clone size: few
V gene: TRBV10-3
J gene: TRBJ2-5
D gene: TRBD1
CDR3 DNA: TGTGCCATCGCAGGGGGCATTCGAGAGACCCAGTACTTC
CDR3 protein: CAIAGGIRETQYF

clone size: -
V gene: TRBV3-1/TRBV3-2
J gene: TRBJ2-7
D gene: -
CDR3 DNA: TGTGCCAGCAGCCAAGATACAGTTTCCTACGAGCAGTACTTC
CDR3 protein: CASSQDTVSYEQYF

clone size: -
V gene: TRBV27
J gene: TRBJ1-4
D gene: -
CDR3 DNA: TGTGCCAGCAGTTTAGAGACAGGCGTTAATGAAAAACTGTTTTTT
CDR3 protein: CASSLETGVNEKLFF

clone size: -
V gene: TRBV5-6
J gene: TRBJ1-5
D gene: -
CDR3 DNA: TGTGCCAGCAGCTACCGGGCGGGGCCCCAGCATTTT
CDR3 protein: CASSYRAGPQHF

clone size: -
V gene: TRBV6-5
J gene: TRBJ2-6
D gene: -
CDR3 DNA: TGTGCCAGCAGTTACGAGGGAGGAGCTGGGGCCAACGTCCTGACTTTC
CDR3 protein: CASSYEGGAGANVLTF

clone size: once
V gene: TRBV6-5
J gene: TRBJ1-1
D gene: -
CDR3 DNA: TGTGCCAGCAGTTTACAGGGTAACACTGAAGCTTTCTTT
CDR3 protein: CASSLQGNTEAFF

clone size: few
V gene: TRBV18
J gene: TRBJ1-6
D gene: -
CDR3 DNA: TGTGCCAGCTCACCACCGTCAGGTTTGTCCCTCCACTTT
CDR3 protein: CASSPPSGLSLHF

clone size: -
V gene: TRBV5-1
J gene: TRBJ1-3
D gene: -
CDR3 DNA: TGCGCCAGCAGGCCTGACAGATACTCTGGAAACACCATATATTTT
CDR3 protein: CASRPDRYSGNTIYF

clone size: -
V gene: TRBV5-4
J gene: TRBJ2-3
D gene: TRBD2
CDR3 DNA: TGTGCCAGCAGCTTAGAGCGGGAGCCCCCAGATACGCAGTATTTT
CDR3 protein: CASSLEREPPDTQYF

clone size: -
V gene: TRBV29-1
J gene: TRBJ1-1
D gene: -
CDR3 DNA: TGCAGCGTTTCGGTGGGGGGGTTTATGAACACTGAAGCTTTCTTT
CDR3 protein: CSVSVGGFMNTEAFF

clone size: -
V gene: TRBV10-3
J gene: TRBJ2-1
D gene: -
CDR3 DNA: TGTGCCATCAGTGAACAGGAGAGGGGGAATGAGCAGTTCTTC
CDR3 protein: CAISEQERGNEQFF

clone size: -
V gene: TRBV12-3/TRBV12-4
J gene: TRBJ1-1
D gene: -
CDR3 DNA: TGTGCCAGCATGGGAGGCACTGAAGCTTTCTTT
CDR3 protein: CASMGGTEAFF

clone size: -
V gene: TRBV3-1/TRBV3-2
J gene: TRBJ2-7
D gene: TRBD1
CDR3 DNA: TGTGCCAGCAGCCGAAATCCGGGAACAGGGGGTATCTCCTACGAGCAGTACTTC
CDR3 protein: CASSRNPGTGGISYEQYF

clone size: -
V gene: TRBV18
J gene: TRBJ1-1
D gene: -
CDR3 DNA: TGTGCCAGCTCACCAGCGTCTAAGAACACTGAAGCTTTCTTT
CDR3 protein: CASSPASKNTEAFF

clone size: -
V gene: TRBV6-5
J gene: TRBJ2-3
D gene: TRBD1
CDR3 DNA: TGTGCCAGCAGTTACTCGACACAGGGGGGCGAAGATACGCAGTATTTT
CDR3 protein: CASSYSTQGGEDTQYF

clone size: -
V gene: TRBV5-5
J gene: TRBJ2-7
D gene: -
CDR3 DNA: TGTGCCAGCAGCTTAAACGGCTACGAGCAGTACTTC
CDR3 protein: CASSLNGYEQYF

clone size: -
V gene: TRBV7-3
J gene: TRBJ1-6
D gene: -
CDR3 DNA: TGTGCCAGCAGCTTAGTCCCGGGGAATGATTCACCCCTCCACTTT
CDR3 protein: CASSLVPGNDSPLHF

clone size: -
V gene: TRBV7-9
J gene: TRBJ1-4
D gene: -
CDR3 DNA: TGTGCCAGCAGCGCTCAGGGTTTAACTAATGAAAAACTGTTTTTT
CDR3 protein: CASSAQGLTNEKLFF

clone size: -
V gene: TRBV27
J gene: TRBJ1-2
D gene: TRBD1
CDR3 DNA: TGTGCCAGCAGTTTAAGGGGACAGGGACCCTATGGCTACACCTTC
CDR3 protein: CASSLRGQGPYGYTF

clone size: -
V gene: TRBV5-1
J gene: TRBJ2-7
D gene: TRBD2
CDR3 DNA: TGCGCCAGCAGCCAGAGCGGGACTAGCTACGAGCAGTACTTC
CDR3 protein: CASSQSGTSYEQYF

clone size: few
V gene: TRBV12-3/TRBV12-4
J gene: TRBJ1-1
D gene: -
CDR3 DNA: TGTGCCAGCAGTTTTTTCGGGAACACTGAAGCTTTCTTT
CDR3 protein: CASSFFGNTEAFF

clone size: -
V gene: TRBV9
J gene: TRBJ1-6
D gene: -
CDR3 DNA: TGTGCCAGCAGCGTAGGAGGTAATTCACCCCTCCACTTT
CDR3 protein: CASSVGGNSPLHF

clone size: -
V gene: TRBV2
J gene: TRBJ2-7
D gene: TRBD2
CDR3 DNA: TGTGCCAGCAGTGACCCTGTGAGGCGGGGGTACGAGCAGTACTTC
CDR3 protein: CASSDPVRRGYEQYF

clone size: few
V gene: TRBV6-6
J gene: TRBJ1-6
D gene: -
CDR3 DNA: TGTGCCAGCAGTCCCAACCCGGGATCCCTTTATAATTCACCCCTCCACTTT
CDR3 protein: CASSPNPGSLYNSPLHF

clone size: -
V gene: TRBV7-3
J gene: TRBJ2-7
D gene: TRBD1
CDR3 DNA: TGTGCCAGCAGCTTAAACAGGGGCTACGAGCAGTACTTC
CDR3 protein: CASSLNRGYEQYF

clone size: -
V gene: TRBV2
J gene: TRBJ2-1
D gene: TRBD1
CDR3 DNA: TGTGCCAGCAGTGGGGGACAGGGGAGTATATACAATGAGCAGTTCTTC
CDR3 protein: CASSGGQGSIYNEQFF

clone size: -
V gene: TRBV2
J gene: TRBJ2-6
D gene: -
CDR3 DNA: TGTGCCAGCCACATTCAGGGGCAGGACTCTGGGGCCAACGTCCTGACTTTC
CDR3 protein: CASHIQGQDSGANVLTF

clone size: -
V gene: TRBV24-1
J gene: TRBJ2-1
D gene: TRBD2
CDR3 DNA: TGTGCCACCAGTGATCGACTAGCGCGTGGGAATGAGCAGTTCTTC
CDR3 protein: CATSDRLARGNEQFF